A selection of T cell receptor beta chains follows, all from one sample in a study of T cell repertoires in aging, cancer and after chemotherapy. In TCRdb, the multiplex PCR reads were re-called with MiXCR into one record per CDR3 protein. The profile shows 5,300 or so distinct CDR3 sequences, 35% to 45% of them singletons. The sequencing sample was made of blood. The source of these receptors is a human donor with a blood cancer. CDR3s include the opening cysteine and the closing phenylalanine or tryptophan. Each record gives: D gene, V gene, clone size, J gene, CDR3 DNA, CDR3 protein. The D gene is left open where the match is weak. Expanded clones are given a class, and other clones once, few, many or no size at all.

D gene: .
V gene: TRBV19
clone size: large
J gene: TRBJ2-3
CDR3 DNA: TGTGCCAGTGGACAGCCTAGCACAGATACGCAGTATTTT
CDR3 protein: CASGQPSTDTQYF

D gene: TRBD1
V gene: TRBV20-1
clone size: once
J gene: TRBJ1-2
CDR3 DNA: TGCAGTGCTAGAGAGGGGACAGGGGGTCTTCACTACACCTTC
CDR3 protein: CSAREGTGGLHYTF

D gene: .
V gene: TRBV14
clone size: .
J gene: TRBJ2-5
CDR3 DNA: TGTGCCAGCAGCCAAGGCCTTGCGGAGACCCAGTACTTC
CDR3 protein: CASSQGLAETQYF

D gene: TRBD1
V gene: TRBV12-3/TRBV12-4
clone size: .
J gene: TRBJ1-2
CDR3 DNA: TGTGCCAGCAGTTCGGGACAGGGTTGGAGCTACACCTTC
CDR3 protein: CASSSGQGWSYTF

D gene: .
V gene: TRBV7-6
clone size: .
J gene: TRBJ2-3
CDR3 DNA: TGTGCCAGCAGCTTATTACAGAAGGATACGCAGTATTTT
CDR3 protein: CASSLLQKDTQYF

D gene: TRBD1
V gene: TRBV27
clone size: large
J gene: TRBJ2-2
CDR3 DNA: TGTGCCAGCAGGACAGGGGACACCGGGGAGCTGTTTTTT
CDR3 protein: CASRTGDTGELFF

D gene: .
V gene: TRBV6-5
clone size: .
J gene: TRBJ2-5
CDR3 DNA: TGTGCCAGCAATACAGGAATGGGTTCGCAAGAGACCCAGTACTTC
CDR3 protein: CASNTGMGSQETQYF

D gene: .
V gene: TRBV29-1
clone size: .
J gene: TRBJ2-5
CDR3 DNA: TGCAGCGTTCCACTACAAATCTTCGGAGAGACCCAGTACTTC
CDR3 protein: CSVPLQIFGETQYF

D gene: .
V gene: TRBV30
clone size: .
J gene: TRBJ2-2
CDR3 DNA: TGTGCCTGGAGAGACACCGGGGAGCTGTTTTTT
CDR3 protein: CAWRDTGELFF

D gene: TRBD1
V gene: TRBV18
clone size: .
J gene: TRBJ2-7
CDR3 DNA: TGTGCCAGCTCAAGACTCACAGGGACAGTATCCTACGAGCAGTACTTC
CDR3 protein: CASSRLTGTVSYEQYF

D gene: .
V gene: TRBV6-6
clone size: .
J gene: TRBJ2-3
CDR3 DNA: TGTGCCAGCAGCAAAGCGACCGGTTTGTCAGATACGCAGTATTTT
CDR3 protein: CASSKATGLSDTQYF

D gene: .
V gene: TRBV6-1
clone size: few
J gene: TRBJ1-4
CDR3 DNA: TGTGCCAGCAGTGACATACCCTTTCAGGAAAAACTGTTTTTT
CDR3 protein: CASSDIPFQEKLFF

D gene: .
V gene: TRBV30
clone size: .
J gene: TRBJ1-6
CDR3 DNA: TGTGCCTGGAGTGGAGGGGCCGGGGGTAATTCACCCCTCCACTTT
CDR3 protein: CAWSGGAGGNSPLHF

D gene: .
V gene: TRBV27
clone size: .
J gene: TRBJ2-3
CDR3 DNA: TGTGCCAGCAGTTTAAGAGGCAACATCGATTATACGCAGTATTTT
CDR3 protein: CASSLRGNIDYTQYF

D gene: TRBD2
V gene: TRBV11-1
clone size: few
J gene: TRBJ2-1
CDR3 DNA: TGTGCCAGCAGCCCCCTATTAGCGGGGGGTTACAATGAGCAGTTCTTC
CDR3 protein: CASSPLLAGGYNEQFF

D gene: TRBD1
V gene: TRBV5-6
clone size: .
J gene: TRBJ1-1
CDR3 DNA: TGTGCCAGCAGCTTGGGCGGCAGGGGGGTCACTGAAGCTTTCTTT
CDR3 protein: CASSLGGRGVTEAFF

D gene: TRBD2
V gene: TRBV5-4
clone size: .
J gene: TRBJ2-1
CDR3 DNA: TGTGCCAGCAGCGGTCGGGGGGGGGGGGGGGGGAATGAGCAGTTCTTC
CDR3 protein: CASSGRGGGGGNEQFF

D gene: .
V gene: TRBV30
clone size: .
J gene: TRBJ1-5
CDR3 DNA: TGTGCCTGGAGTACAGTGAATAGCAATCAGCCCCAGCATTTT
CDR3 protein: CAWSTVNSNQPQHF

D gene: .
V gene: TRBV18
clone size: .
J gene: TRBJ2-1
CDR3 DNA: TGTGCCAGCTCACCAACATCGGGGGCGGCTGGGCAGTTCTTC
CDR3 protein: CASSPTSGAAGQFF

D gene: .
V gene: TRBV20-1
clone size: .
J gene: TRBJ1-5
CDR3 DNA: TGCAGTGCTAGAGATCAGATTAGGGGGTCAGTTGTTAATCAGCCCCAGCATTTT
CDR3 protein: CSARDQIRGSVVNQPQHF

D gene: .
V gene: TRBV18
clone size: .
J gene: TRBJ2-5
CDR3 DNA: TGTGCCAGCTCACGAGATCAGGGGTCCGAAGAGACCCAGTACTTC
CDR3 protein: CASSRDQGSEETQYF

D gene: .
V gene: TRBV19
clone size: .
J gene: TRBJ2-7
CDR3 DNA: TGTGCCAGTAGTTCACGGGGGAGCTCCGGTGGTCACGAGCAGTACTTC
CDR3 protein: CASSSRGSSGGHEQYF

D gene: TRBD1
V gene: TRBV30
clone size: .
J gene: TRBJ2-7
CDR3 DNA: TGTGCCTGGAGTTTGGGACAGACCTACGAGCAGTACTTC
CDR3 protein: CAWSLGQTYEQYF

D gene: TRBD1
V gene: TRBV5-3
clone size: .
J gene: TRBJ2-2
CDR3 DNA: TGTGCCAGCAGCTCCGGGACAGCGAACACCGGGGAGCTGTTTTTT
CDR3 protein: CASSSGTANTGELFF

D gene: TRBD1
V gene: TRBV19
clone size: few
J gene: TRBJ2-7
CDR3 DNA: TGTGCCAGTAGTACGGACAGGTCTGGCGAGCAGTACTTC
CDR3 protein: CASSTDRSGEQYF

D gene: .
V gene: TRBV20-1
clone size: .
J gene: TRBJ2-3
CDR3 DNA: TGCAGTGCTAGATTGAGCACAGATACGCAGTATTTT
CDR3 protein: CSARLSTDTQYF

D gene: .
V gene: TRBV6-4
clone size: .
J gene: TRBJ2-1
CDR3 DNA: TGTGCCAGCAGTGACTCGTACGGGCCCAATGAGCAGTTCTTC
CDR3 protein: CASSDSYGPNEQFF

D gene: TRBD2
V gene: TRBV6-5
clone size: .
J gene: TRBJ2-1
CDR3 DNA: TGTGCCAGCAGTTACTCCGGGGCGGGGGGCTACAATGAGCAGTTCTTC
CDR3 protein: CASSYSGAGGYNEQFF